The rows below give T cell receptor beta chains drawn from one sample of a study of blood T cell repertoires in COVID-19. Profiled with immunoSEQ multiplex PCR; TCRdb holds only in-frame clones, not every one. The sample lists around 220,000 clones, approximately 91% seen once, with 2% to 2.5% in the top ten. The sample was peripheral blood. These receptors were obtained from a middle-aged woman who had recovered from COVID-19. Both conserved end residues are part of each CDR3. The D gene is left open where the match is weak. Some rows mark clone size as missing; the rest say once, few, many or name a class of expanded clone.

size | J | D | V | DNA | CDR3
- | TRBJ1-2 | TRBD1 | TRBV19 | TGTGCCAGTAGTATGAGGACAGGGGCTGACTATGGCTACACCTTC | CASSMRTGADYGYTF
- | TRBJ2-1 | - | TRBV4-3 | TGCGCCAGCAGCCAAGATCCGCAGGGGAAGTCCTACAATGAGCAGTTCTTC | CASSQDPQGKSYNEQFF
- | TRBJ2-3 | - | TRBV4-3 | TGCGCCAGCAGCCAAGAGTGGACTCTCGCTAGCACAGATACGCAGTATTTT | CASSQEWTLASTDTQYF
- | TRBJ1-4 | - | TRBV28 | TGTGCCAGCAGTTTACTACAGGGTCGGGGAAAACTGTTTTTT | CASSLLQGRGKLFF
- | TRBJ2-1 | TRBD1 | TRBV30 | TGTGCCAGGGGAACAGGTTTTGGGACAGGTGAGCAGTTCTTC | CARGTGFGTGEQFF
- | TRBJ1-4 | - | TRBV28 | TGTGCCAGCAGTTTCCCTATTTCAGGGACACAGTTTAATGAAAAACTGTTTTTT | CASSFPISGTQFNEKLFF
- | TRBJ2-5 | - | TRBV18 | TGTGCCAGCTCACCAAGAAATAGGGAGGCCGAGACCCAGTACTTC | CASSPRNREAETQYF
- | TRBJ1-5 | - | TRBV19 | TGTGCCAGTAGTATAATACAAGCGGGAGCCGGTAGCAATCAGCCCCAGCATTTT | CASSIIQAGAGSNQPQHF
- | TRBJ1-1 | - | TRBV6-2/TRBV6-3 | TGTGCCAGCAGTCCCGGGAGACGAGATGCTGAAGCTTTCTTT | CASSPGRRDAEAFF
- | TRBJ2-2 | - | TRBV18 | TGTGCCAGCTCACCAGAGACAGACACCGGGGAGCTGTTTTTT | CASSPETDTGELFF
- | TRBJ2-2 | TRBD1 | TRBV19 | TGTGCCAGTAGGGCCGGGACAGGGGGCGCGGGCGGGGAGCTGTTTTTT | CASRAGTGGAGGELFF
- | TRBJ2-3 | TRBD1 | TRBV10-3 | TGTGCCATCAGGGACCCACAGGGGGCGTCGAAAGATACGCAGTATTTT | CAIRDPQGASKDTQYF
- | TRBJ2-1 | TRBD2 | TRBV19 | TGTGCCAGTAGTATAGAATCTAGCGGGGGGGCCGCGACTAGTGAGCAGTTCTTC | CASSIESSGGAATSEQFF
- | TRBJ1-2 | - | TRBV12-5 | TGTGCTAGTGGTTTGGTACAGTCAGCCTCTAACTATGGCTACACCTTC | CASGLVQSASNYGYTF
once | TRBJ1-5 | - | TRBV6-6 | TGTGCCAGCAGACAGTCGGGGGGTCAGCCCCAGCATTTT | CASRQSGGQPQHF
- | TRBJ2-7 | TRBD1 | TRBV5-6 | TGTGCCAGCAGCTCCGGGACAGGGCCCTACGAGCAGTACTTC | CASSSGTGPYEQYF
few | TRBJ2-7 | TRBD1 | TRBV2 | TGTGCCAGCAGTGCGGACAGGGCCTCCTACGAGCAGTACTTC | CASSADRASYEQYF
- | TRBJ2-7 | TRBD1 | TRBV29-1 | TGCAGCGTTGTATTACAGGGGGCGGCCTACGAGCAGTACTTC | CSVVLQGAAYEQYF
- | TRBJ2-7 | - | TRBV5-6 | TGTGCCAGCAGCGACAGGAAGAAGAGCTCCTACGAGCAGTACTTC | CASSDRKKSSYEQYF
- | TRBJ1-2 | - | TRBV3-1/TRBV3-2 | TGTGCCAGCAGCCAAGAATCTGGCAACTATGGCTACACCTTC | CASSQESGNYGYTF
once | TRBJ2-7 | - | TRBV9 | TGTGCCAGCAGCGTGACAGGTGCGTACTCCCACGAGCAGTACTTC | CASSVTGAYSHEQYF
- | TRBJ2-7 | TRBD2 | TRBV4-1 | TGCGCCAGCAGCTACGGGACTACCTACGAGCAGTACTTC | CASSYGTTYEQYF
- | TRBJ2-6 | TRBD2 | TRBV6-6 | TGTGCCAGCAGTCGGGGACTAGCGGGGGGTCTAGTGTCCGGGGCCAACGTCCTGACTTTC | CASSRGLAGGLVSGANVLTF
- | TRBJ1-4 | - | TRBV4-1 | TGCGCCAGCAGCCAAGTGCCGGGGGGAGATGAAAAACTGTTTTTT | CASSQVPGGDEKLFF
- | TRBJ1-2 | - | TRBV28 | TGTGCCAGCAGTTCGCCCCGAGAGGGCGTAGATGGCTACACCTTC | CASSSPREGVDGYTF
- | TRBJ1-4 | - | TRBV7-9 | TGTGCCAGCAGCTCCTACCGAGGCGGAACGAACCGGGGTAATGAAAAACTGTTTTTT | CASSSYRGGTNRGNEKLFF